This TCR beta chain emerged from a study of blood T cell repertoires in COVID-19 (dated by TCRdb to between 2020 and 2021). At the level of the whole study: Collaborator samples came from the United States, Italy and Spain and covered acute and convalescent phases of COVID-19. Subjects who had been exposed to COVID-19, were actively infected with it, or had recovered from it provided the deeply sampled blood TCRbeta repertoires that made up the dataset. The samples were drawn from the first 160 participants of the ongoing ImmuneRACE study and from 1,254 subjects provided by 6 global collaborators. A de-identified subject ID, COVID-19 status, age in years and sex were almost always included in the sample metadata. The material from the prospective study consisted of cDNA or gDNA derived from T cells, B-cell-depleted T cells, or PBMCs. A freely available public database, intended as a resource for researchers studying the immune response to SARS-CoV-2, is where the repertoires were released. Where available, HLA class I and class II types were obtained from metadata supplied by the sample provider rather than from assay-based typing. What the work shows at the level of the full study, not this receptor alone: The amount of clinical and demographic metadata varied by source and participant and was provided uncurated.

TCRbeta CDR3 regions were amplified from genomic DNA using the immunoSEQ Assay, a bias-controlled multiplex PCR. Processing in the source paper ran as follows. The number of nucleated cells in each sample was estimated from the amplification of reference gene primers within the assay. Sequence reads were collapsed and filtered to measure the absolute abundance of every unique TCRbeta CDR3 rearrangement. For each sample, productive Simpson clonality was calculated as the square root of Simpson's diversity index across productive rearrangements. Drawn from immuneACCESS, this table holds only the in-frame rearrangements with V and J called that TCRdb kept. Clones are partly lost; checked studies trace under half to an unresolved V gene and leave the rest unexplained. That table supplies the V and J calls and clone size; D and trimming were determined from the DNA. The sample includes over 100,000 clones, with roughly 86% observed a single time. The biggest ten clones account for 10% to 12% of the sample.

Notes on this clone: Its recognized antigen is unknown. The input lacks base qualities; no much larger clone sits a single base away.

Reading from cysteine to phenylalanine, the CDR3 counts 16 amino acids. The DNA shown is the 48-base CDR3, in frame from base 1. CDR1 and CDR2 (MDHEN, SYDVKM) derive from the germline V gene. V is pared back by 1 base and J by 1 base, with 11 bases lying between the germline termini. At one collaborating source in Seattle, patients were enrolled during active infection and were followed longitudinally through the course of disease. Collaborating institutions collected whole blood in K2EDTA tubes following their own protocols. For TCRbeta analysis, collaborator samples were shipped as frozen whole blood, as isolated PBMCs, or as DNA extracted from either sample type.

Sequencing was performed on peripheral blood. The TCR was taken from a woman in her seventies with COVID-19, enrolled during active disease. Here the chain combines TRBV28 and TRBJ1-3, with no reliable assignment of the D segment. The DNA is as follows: TGTGCCAGCAGTTTATCCGCAGAACCTTCTGGAAACACCATATATTTT. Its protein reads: CASSLSAEPSGNTIYF. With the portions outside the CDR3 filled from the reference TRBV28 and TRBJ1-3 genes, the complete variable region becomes DVKVTQSSRYLVKRTGEKVFLECVQDMDHENMFWYRQDPGLGLRLIYFSYDVKMKEKGDIPEGYSVSREKKERFSLILESASTNQTSMYLCASSLSAEPSGNTIYFGEGSWLTVV.